This TCR beta chain was obtained from a study of human T cells and chemical hapten exposure. A single record per CDR3 protein comes from TCRdb applying MiXCR to the RACE reads. The sample shows approximately 50,000 distinct CDR3 sequences, 9.6% of them seen only once. Time point described: pre-sensitization, week 0. Treatment defined: therapeutic diphenylcyclopropenone sensitization with weekly scalp DPC. From whole blood left unfractionated, total RNA was extracted. Whole-study results and caveats: Those TCRs sitting above 1 in 1000 frequency stayed the same with DPC sensitization.

Per the germline V gene, CDR1 is SSHAT and CDR2 is FNYEAQ (reference sequence). After removal of 3 bases from V and 5 bases from J, the junction contained 3 bases not matched to a gene. CDR3 size: 13 residues. In regard to this clonotype: Antigen: not known.

The chain joins TRBV7-7 to TRBJ2-5; TRBD2 aligns across 7 bases. Source: whole blood, taken in connection with sensitization to the hapten diphenylcyclopropenone (DPC). The sequence was collected from a woman younger than 45 with alopecia areata. Some clones in this sample may be carry-over from other donors' samples. CDR3 region: CASSFNGGETQYF. The CDR3 region has the DNA TGTGCCAGCAGCTTTAACGGGGGGGAGACCCAGTACTTC.